This TCR beta chain was identified during a study of control samples from healthy donors and cancer patients. V lost 2 bases and J lost 8, with 13 bases in between. Germline CDR1 is SGHRS and CDR2 is YFSETQ. This CDR3 region has 13 residues. The repertoire was sequenced with immunoSEQ multiplex PCR; TCRdb's copy has only in-frame clones and lacks some. Counted here are about 150,000 clones, approximately 93% occurring once; the ten biggest clones make up about 5.6%. This receptor was identified in a man aged 40-55 years in good health. Specimen: blood. The chain recombines TRBV5-1 with TRBJ1-2; D may be TRBD1 (6 bases). As DNA, the CDR3 is TGCGCCAGCAGCTTAGGACAGAATGAAGGCTACACCTTC. Encoded protein: CASSLGQNEGYTF. The full variable domain, in which reference TRBV5-1 and TRBJ1-2 provide the parts outside the CDR3, is KAGVTQTPRYLIKTRGQQVTLSCSPISGHRSVSWYQQTPGQGLQFLFEYFSETQRNKGNFPGRFSGRQFSNSRSEMNVSTLELGDSALYLCASSLGQNEGYTFGSGTRLTVV.